This TCR beta chain is from a study of T cell responses to AZD1222 COVID-19 vaccine. The protocol was immunoSEQ multiplex PCR, while the TCRdb copy is restricted to in-frame clones and leaves out a portion. The sample holds 75,000 to 100,000 clones, about nine tenths seen once. With 4 bases removed from V and 7 bases from J, the gap between germline ends came to 14 bases. CDR1 is SGHTA, CDR2 FQGNSA, per germline. This CDR3 contains 15 residues. The table lists this clone with a count of one. Its antigen remains unidentified. Study observations and caveats: Unmutated variant regions are reportedly the target of nearly half of TCRs that are spike-specific.

The J gene is TRBJ1-6, the V gene TRBV7-2, with D possibly TRBD1 on 5 matching bases. Sequencing was performed on peripheral blood, taken on day 0 of AZD1222 vaccination. The source of this sequence is an adult in good health. The CDR3: CASSSGVRGNSPLHF. CDR3 DNA sequence: TGTGCCAGCAGCTCCGGAGTACGGGGGAATTCACCCCTCCACTTT.